This T cell receptor (beta chain) was sequenced in a study of blood T cell repertoires in COVID-19. Study context: Material from acute and convalescent COVID-19 was sourced from the United States, Italy and Spain. PBMCs, B-cell-depleted T cells, or T cells were the source of the cDNA or gDNA that made up the material.

Authors' methods: Estimates of nucleated cell counts were drawn from the amplification of reference gene primers. Some clones are missing from TCRdb's copy, which holds only in-frame ones; the method was immunoSEQ multiplex PCR. Clone size and V and J calls were adopted from that table, with D and trimming inferred from the DNA. The table lists around 180,000 clones, around 87% of them singletons. The germline V gene has CDR1 SGHAT and CDR2 FQNNGV. V was shortened by 1 base and J by 7 bases, with 4 bases between the two germline ends. The CDR3 sequence is 11 residues long. This TCR came from a man in his forties with active or convalescent COVID-19. The rearrangement links TRBV11-2 to TRBJ1-1; D gene unclear. What was sequenced was peripheral blood. The CDR3 here is CASSLAGEAFF. The CDR3 nucleotides are TGTGCCAGCAGCTTAGCCGGTGAAGCTTTCTTT.